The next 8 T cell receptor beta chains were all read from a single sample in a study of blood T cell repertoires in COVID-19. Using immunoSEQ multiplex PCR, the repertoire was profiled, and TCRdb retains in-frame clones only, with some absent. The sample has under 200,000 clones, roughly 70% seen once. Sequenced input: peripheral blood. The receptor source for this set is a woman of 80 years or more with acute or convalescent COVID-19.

CDR3 nucleotide sequence: TGTGCCAGCAGTTGGTGGGGAGCCATGGGGGAGCAGTACTTC. It encodes CASSWWGAMGEQYF. J is TRBJ2-7 and V is TRBV6-5; maybe TRBD2 (5 bases). Per germline, CDR1 MNHEY and CDR2 SVGAGI. The CDR3 spans 14 residues. V was clipped by 4 bases and J by 7 bases, with 17 bases between them.

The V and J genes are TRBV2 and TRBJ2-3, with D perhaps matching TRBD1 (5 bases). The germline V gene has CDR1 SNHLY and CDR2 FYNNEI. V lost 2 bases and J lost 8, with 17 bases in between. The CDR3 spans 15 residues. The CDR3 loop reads CASSEYQTDSSTQYF. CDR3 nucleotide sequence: TGTGCCAGCAGTGAATACCAGACAGACAGTAGTACGCAGTATTTT.

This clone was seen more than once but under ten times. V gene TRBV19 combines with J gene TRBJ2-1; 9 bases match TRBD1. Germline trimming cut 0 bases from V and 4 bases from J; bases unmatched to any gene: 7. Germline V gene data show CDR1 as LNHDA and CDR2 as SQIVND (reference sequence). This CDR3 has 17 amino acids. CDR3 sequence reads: CASSIDSSGTGYNEQFF. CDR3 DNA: TGTGCCAGTAGTATAGATTCCTCCGGGACAGGGTACAATGAGCAGTTCTTC.

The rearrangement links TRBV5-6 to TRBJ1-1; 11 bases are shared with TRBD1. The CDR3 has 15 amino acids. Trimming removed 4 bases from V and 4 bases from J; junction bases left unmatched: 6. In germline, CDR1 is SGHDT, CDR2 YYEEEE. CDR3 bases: TGTGCCAGCAGCGTACCGGGACAGGGGGGCACTGAAGCTTTCTTT. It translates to CASSVPGQGGTEAFF.

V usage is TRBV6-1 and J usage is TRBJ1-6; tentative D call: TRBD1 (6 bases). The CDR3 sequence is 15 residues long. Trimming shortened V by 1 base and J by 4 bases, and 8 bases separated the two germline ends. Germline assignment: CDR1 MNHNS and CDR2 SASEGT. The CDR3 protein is CASSEVQGYNSPLHF. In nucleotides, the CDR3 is TGTGCCAGCAGTGAAGTTCAGGGGTATAATTCACCCCTCCACTTT.

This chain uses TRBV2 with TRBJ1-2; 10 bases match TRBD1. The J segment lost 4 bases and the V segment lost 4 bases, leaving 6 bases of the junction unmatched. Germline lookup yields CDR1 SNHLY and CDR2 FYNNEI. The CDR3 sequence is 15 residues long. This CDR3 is CASSVGQGGPYGYTF. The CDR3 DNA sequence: TGTGCCAGCAGTGTAGGACAGGGGGGTCCCTATGGCTACACCTTC.

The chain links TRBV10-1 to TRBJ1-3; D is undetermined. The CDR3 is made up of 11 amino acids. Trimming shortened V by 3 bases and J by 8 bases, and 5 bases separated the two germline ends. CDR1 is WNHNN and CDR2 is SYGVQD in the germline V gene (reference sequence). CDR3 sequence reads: CASSDGYTIYF. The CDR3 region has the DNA TGCGCCAGCAGTGACGGGTACACCATATATTTT.

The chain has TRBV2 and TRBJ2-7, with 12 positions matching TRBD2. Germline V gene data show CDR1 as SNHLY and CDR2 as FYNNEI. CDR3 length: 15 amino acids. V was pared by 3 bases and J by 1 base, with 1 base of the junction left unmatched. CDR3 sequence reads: CASSELAGGSYEQYF. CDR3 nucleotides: TGTGCCAGCAGTGAGCTAGCGGGAGGGTCCTACGAGCAGTACTTC.